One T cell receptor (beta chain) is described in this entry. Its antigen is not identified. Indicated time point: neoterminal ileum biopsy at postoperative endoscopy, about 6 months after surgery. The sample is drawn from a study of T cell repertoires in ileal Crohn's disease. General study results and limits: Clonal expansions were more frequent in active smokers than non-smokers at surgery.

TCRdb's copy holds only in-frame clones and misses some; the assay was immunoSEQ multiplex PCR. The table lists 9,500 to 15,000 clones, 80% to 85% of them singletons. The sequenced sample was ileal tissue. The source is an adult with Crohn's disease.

CDR3 sequence: CASSPRVSGYEQYF. CDR3 bases: TGCGCCAGCAGCCCTCGGGTTAGCGGCTACGAGCAGTACTTC. The V and J genes are TRBV5-1 and TRBJ2-7; perhaps TRBD2 as D (6 bases). Trimming shortened V by 4 bases and J by 3 bases, and 14 bases separated the two germline ends. This CDR3 has 14 residues. In germline, CDR1 is SGHRS, CDR2 YFSETQ.